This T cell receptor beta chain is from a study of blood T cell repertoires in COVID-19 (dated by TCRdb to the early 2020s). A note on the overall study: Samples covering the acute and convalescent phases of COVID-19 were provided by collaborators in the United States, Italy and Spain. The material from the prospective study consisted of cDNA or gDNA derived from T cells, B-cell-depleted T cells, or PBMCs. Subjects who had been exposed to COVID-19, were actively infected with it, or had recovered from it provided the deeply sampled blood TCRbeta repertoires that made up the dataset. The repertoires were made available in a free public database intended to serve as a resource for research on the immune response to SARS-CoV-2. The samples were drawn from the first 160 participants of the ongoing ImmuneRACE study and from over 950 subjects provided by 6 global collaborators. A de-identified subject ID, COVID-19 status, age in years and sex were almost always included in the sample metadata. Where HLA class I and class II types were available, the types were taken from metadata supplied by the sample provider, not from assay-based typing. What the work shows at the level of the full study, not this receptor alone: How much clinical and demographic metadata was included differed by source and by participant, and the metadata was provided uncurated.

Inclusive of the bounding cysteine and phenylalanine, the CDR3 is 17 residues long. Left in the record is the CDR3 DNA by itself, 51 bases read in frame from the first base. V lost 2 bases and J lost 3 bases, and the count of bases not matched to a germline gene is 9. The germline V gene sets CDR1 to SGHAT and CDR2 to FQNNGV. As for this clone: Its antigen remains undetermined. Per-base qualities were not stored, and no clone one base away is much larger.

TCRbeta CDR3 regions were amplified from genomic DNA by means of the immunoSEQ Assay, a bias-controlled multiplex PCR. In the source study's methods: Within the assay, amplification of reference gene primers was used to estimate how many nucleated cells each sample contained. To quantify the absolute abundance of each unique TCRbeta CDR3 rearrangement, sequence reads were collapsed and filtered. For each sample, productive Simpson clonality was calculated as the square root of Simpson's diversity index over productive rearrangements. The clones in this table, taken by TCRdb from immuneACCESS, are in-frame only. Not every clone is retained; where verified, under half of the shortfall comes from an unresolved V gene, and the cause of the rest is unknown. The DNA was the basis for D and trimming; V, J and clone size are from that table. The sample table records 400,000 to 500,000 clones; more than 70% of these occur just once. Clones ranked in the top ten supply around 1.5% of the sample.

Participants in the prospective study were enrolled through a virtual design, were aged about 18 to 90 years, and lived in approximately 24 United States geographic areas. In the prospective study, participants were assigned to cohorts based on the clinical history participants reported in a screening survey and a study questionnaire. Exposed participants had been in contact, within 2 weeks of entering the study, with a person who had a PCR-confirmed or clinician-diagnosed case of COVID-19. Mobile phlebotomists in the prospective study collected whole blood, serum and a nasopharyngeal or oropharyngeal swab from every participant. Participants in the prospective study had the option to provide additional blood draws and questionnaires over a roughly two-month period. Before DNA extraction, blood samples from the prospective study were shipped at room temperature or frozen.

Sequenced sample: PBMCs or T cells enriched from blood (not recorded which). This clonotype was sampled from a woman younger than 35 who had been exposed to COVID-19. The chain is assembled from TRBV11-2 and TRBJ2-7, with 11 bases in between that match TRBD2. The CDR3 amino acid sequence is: CASSLFWTTSGSYEQYF. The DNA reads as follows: TGTGCCAGCAGCTTATTCTGGACCACTAGCGGGAGCTACGAGCAGTACTTC.